These T cell receptor beta chains were read from a single sample in a study of blood T cell repertoires in COVID-19. The method was immunoSEQ multiplex PCR; TCRdb's version includes in-frame clones alone and lacks a portion of them. The sample has 300,000 to 350,000 clones; 75% to 90% are singletons. The sequenced sample was peripheral blood. All receptors derive from a man between 18 and 29 years old with active or convalescent COVID-19. CDR3s include the opening cysteine and the closing phenylalanine or tryptophan. D genes are given only for firm matches. Clone size is given for some rows only: seen once, a few or many times, or a class if the clone is expanded.

D gene: NA
V gene: TRBV5-1
clone size: NA
J gene: TRBJ2-7
CDR3 length: 14
CDR3 DNA: TGCGCCAGCAGCTTGGGGGCAGGGAACTACGAGCAGTACTTC
CDR3 protein: CASSLGAGNYEQYF

D gene: TRBD2
V gene: TRBV6-5
clone size: NA
J gene: TRBJ2-1
CDR3 length: 16
CDR3 DNA: TGTGCCAGCAGTTACGTGAGCGGGAGCGGGGGGAATGAGCAGTTCTTC
CDR3 protein: CASSYVSGSGGNEQFF

D gene: NA
V gene: TRBV6-5
clone size: once
J gene: TRBJ1-5
CDR3 length: 15
CDR3 DNA: TGTGCCAGCAGGCGGGGGATAGGGAGCAATCAGCCCCAGCATTTT
CDR3 protein: CASRRGIGSNQPQHF

D gene: NA
V gene: TRBV28
clone size: few
J gene: TRBJ1-1
CDR3 length: 13
CDR3 DNA: TGTGCCAGCAGTTTAGGGTGGGCGACTGAAGCTTTCTTT
CDR3 protein: CASSLGWATEAFF

D gene: TRBD2
V gene: TRBV7-9
clone size: NA
J gene: TRBJ2-4
CDR3 length: 17
CDR3 DNA: TGTGCCAGCAGTGATCCCCGGACTAGCGGGTCCAAAAACATTCAGTACTTC
CDR3 protein: CASSDPRTSGSKNIQYF

D gene: NA
V gene: TRBV18
clone size: NA
J gene: TRBJ2-1
CDR3 length: 16
CDR3 DNA: TGTGCCAGCTCACCACCCCGGGACTTCCCCTACAATGAGCAGTTCTTC
CDR3 protein: CASSPPRDFPYNEQFF

D gene: NA
V gene: TRBV29-1
clone size: once
J gene: TRBJ1-1
CDR3 length: 13
CDR3 DNA: TGCAGCGTTTTTCTACAGGGACACACTGAAGCTTTCTTT
CDR3 protein: CSVFLQGHTEAFF

D gene: NA
V gene: TRBV4-3
clone size: NA
J gene: TRBJ2-1
CDR3 length: 15
CDR3 DNA: TGCGCCAGCAGCCAAGACCAAGACAATCTCAATGAGCAGTTCTTC
CDR3 protein: CASSQDQDNLNEQFF

D gene: NA
V gene: TRBV2
clone size: NA
J gene: TRBJ2-1
CDR3 length: 12
CDR3 DNA: TGTGCCAGCAGTGGGGAGCGGAATGAGCAGTTCTTC
CDR3 protein: CASSGERNEQFF

D gene: NA
V gene: TRBV10-1
clone size: NA
J gene: TRBJ2-1
CDR3 length: 13
CDR3 DNA: TGCGCCAGCCAAAATGAGGGCTACAATGAGCAGTTCTTC
CDR3 protein: CASQNEGYNEQFF

D gene: NA
V gene: TRBV4-3
clone size: NA
J gene: TRBJ2-2
CDR3 length: 13
CDR3 DNA: TGCGCCAGCAGCCAAAACAGGGCCGGGGAGCTGTTTTTT
CDR3 protein: CASSQNRAGELFF

D gene: NA
V gene: TRBV13
clone size: once
J gene: TRBJ1-2
CDR3 length: 13
CDR3 DNA: TGTGCCAGCAGCCCCACAGGCTCCCCCTTCCACACCTTC
CDR3 protein: CASSPTGSPFHTF

D gene: TRBD2
V gene: TRBV6-2/TRBV6-3
clone size: NA
J gene: TRBJ2-1
CDR3 length: 14
CDR3 DNA: TGTGCCAGCAGTCTAGCGGGGGGGTGGAATGAGCAGTTCTTC
CDR3 protein: CASSLAGGWNEQFF

D gene: NA
V gene: TRBV19
clone size: NA
J gene: TRBJ1-5
CDR3 length: 13
CDR3 DNA: TGTGCCAGTAGTATGGCAGGCTTTCAGCCCCAGCATTTT
CDR3 protein: CASSMAGFQPQHF

D gene: NA
V gene: TRBV7-9
clone size: few
J gene: TRBJ1-2
CDR3 length: 14
CDR3 DNA: TGTGCCAGCAGCTTAGACGGAAGAGCAGGTGGCTACACCTTC
CDR3 protein: CASSLDGRAGGYTF

D gene: NA
V gene: TRBV2
clone size: NA
J gene: TRBJ1-3
CDR3 length: 13
CDR3 DNA: TGTGCCAGCAGCAGGGATGCGGAGAACACCATATATTTT
CDR3 protein: CASSRDAENTIYF

D gene: NA
V gene: TRBV6-5
clone size: once
J gene: TRBJ1-2
CDR3 length: 13
CDR3 DNA: TGTGCCAGCAGCACCCGGGGGGGGCGAGGCTACACCTTC
CDR3 protein: CASSTRGGRGYTF